The 12 T cell receptor beta chains given below trace back to one sample, sequenced in a study of cytotoxic CD8 clonotypes in ibrutinib-treated CLL. The table came from immunoSEQ multiplex PCR; TCRdb's copy has only in-frame clones and leaves some out. The table shows 160,000 or so clones, with about four fifths occurring only once. Source: PBMCs, taken after 12 months of ibrutinib treatment. These receptor sequences come from a human donor with chronic lymphocytic leukemia.

J is TRBJ2-2 and V is TRBV6-1; D not certain. The germline V and J ends were trimmed by 8 bases and 4 bases, with 8 bases remaining between them. The V gene's germline CDR1 is MNHNS and CDR2 SASEGT. The CDR3 sequence is 12 residues long. CDR3 coding DNA: TGTGCCAGCGGCCTATCCACCGGGGAGCTGTTTTTT. This sequence encodes CASGLSTGELFF.

The V and J genes are TRBV7-8 and TRBJ2-3; D may be TRBD2 (6 bases). Trimming took off 6 bases at V and 6 bases at J, with 16 bases between the two ends. Germline-derived CDR1 and CDR2 are SGHVS and FQNEAQ. CDR3 length: 14 amino acids. Here the CDR3 DNA reads TGTGCCAGCAGGCGGGACGAACTAGGGGATACGCAGTATTTT. As protein: CASRRDELGDTQYF.

The table lists this clone with a count of one. The genes are TRBV7-2 and TRBJ2-7; D is ambiguous. The CDR3 is 12 amino acids. Per the germline V gene, CDR1 is SGHTA and CDR2 is FQGNSA. The V end was cut by 5 bases, the J end by 0 bases, with 5 bases between. The CDR3 spells CASSRYSYEQYF. For the CDR3, the DNA is TGTGCCAGCAGCCGATACTCCTACGAGCAGTACTTC.

The chain recombines TRBV15 with TRBJ2-1; D unresolved. The CDR3 runs 13 residues. Germline-derived CDR1 and CDR2 are LNHNV and YYDKDF (reference sequence). V shed 5 bases and J shed 9 bases, with 14 bases lying between them. The CDR3 region has the DNA TGTGCCACCAGCCACCCGTCCCGCACTGAGCAGTTCTTC. Translation gives CATSHPSRTEQFF. The variable domain in full, with the rest retrieved from reference TRBV15 and TRBJ2-1, is DAMVIQNPRYQVTQFGKPVTLSCSQTLNHNVMYWYQQKSSQAPKLLFHYYDKDFNNEADTPDNFQSRRPNTSFCFLDIRSPGLGDTAMYLCATSHPSRTEQFFGPGTRLTVL.

The rearrangement joins TRBV29-1 to TRBJ1-1; maybe TRBD1 (6 bases). V dropped 4 bases and J dropped 4 bases, with 10 bases sitting between them. CDR3 length: 12 residues. Germline V lookup: CDR1 SQVTM, CDR2 ANQGSEA. CDR3 region: CSVVRGFTEAFF. The CDR3 DNA reads as TGCAGCGTTGTCAGGGGTTTCACTGAAGCTTTCTTT.

The chain recombines TRBV7-2 with TRBJ2-5, with D maybe TRBD2 (7 bases). The CDR3 is 16 residues long. Trimming removed 1 base from V and 6 bases from J, with 18 bases in between. Germline V CDR1 and CDR2: SGHTA, FQGNSA. The CDR3 region has the DNA TGTGCCAGCAGCTTAGGACGGGGGGCGGGTATGCAGACCCAGTACTTC. Its protein is CASSLGRGAGMQTQYF.

The gene calls are TRBV10-3 and TRBJ1-1; 9 positions agree with TRBD1. This CDR3 is built from 13 residues. Trimming at V came to 3 bases and at J to 9 bases, leaving 5 bases not matched to a gene. CDR1 ENHRY and CDR2 SYGVKD come from the germline V gene. The CDR3 nucleotides read TGTGCCATCAGTGACTCTGACAGGGGGAAAGCTTTCTTT. Amino acid sequence: CAISDSDRGKAFF.

This clone turned up a few times. The gene calls are TRBV11-2 and TRBJ1-5, with TRBD1 matching over 8 bases. The V gene end was trimmed by 5 bases and the J gene end by 9 bases; junction bases not matched to a gene: 9. The germline V gene has CDR1 SGHAT and CDR2 FQNNGV. The length of the CDR3 is 14 residues. CDR3 region: CASSQTGDNRPQHF. The CDR3 DNA sequence: TGTGCCAGCAGCCAGACAGGGGACAATAGGCCCCAGCATTTT. Full variable domain (rest looked up from reference TRBV11-2 and TRBJ1-5): EAGVAQSPRYKIIEKRQSVAFWCNPISGHATLYWYQQILGQGPKLLIQFQNNGVVDDSQLPKDRFSAERLKGVDSTLKIQPAKLEDSAVYLCASSQTGDNRPQHFGDGTRLSIL.

The chain couples TRBV9 to TRBJ1-3; TRBD1 matches at 9 bases. Looked up from germline, CDR1 is SGDLS and CDR2 is YYNGEE. V was pared by 4 bases and J by 0 bases, with 8 bases of the junction left unmatched. This CDR3 is built from 17 residues. In nucleotides, the CDR3 is TGTGCCAGCAGCCCGACCGGGACAGGGATCTCTGGAAACACCATATATTTT. This translates into CASSPTGTGISGNTIYF.

This chain connects TRBV7-9 to TRBJ2-1, with D tentatively TRBD2 (5 bases). From germline, CDR1 is SEHNR and CDR2 FQNEAQ (reference sequence). Between the trimmed V and J ends, which lost 1 base and 7 bases, there was a span of 17 bases. The CDR3 sequence is 16 residues long. The CDR3 DNA reads as TGTGCCAGCAGCTTAGGTTTCGGACCGTCGGGGAATGAGCAGTTCTTC. Its translation: CASSLGFGPSGNEQFF.

This rearrangement joins TRBV18 to TRBJ1-2; D gene unclear. V dropped 2 bases and J dropped 11 bases, with 12 bases sitting between them. This CDR3 is built from 12 residues. Germline assignment: CDR1 KGHSH and CDR2 LQKENI. The CDR3 protein is CASSPYGRDYTF. The CDR3, as DNA: TGTGCCAGCTCACCATATGGACGAGATTACACCTTC.

This chain joins TRBV7-2 and TRBJ2-4; either TRBD1 or TRBD2 may supply D (5 bases each). Germline loops: CDR1 SGHTA, CDR2 FQGNSA. Trimming took off 0 bases at V and 6 bases at J, with 6 bases between the two ends. This CDR3 spans 13 amino acids. The chain's CDR3 is CASSLAGANIQYF. CDR3 DNA: TGTGCCAGCAGCTTAGCCGGGGCAAACATTCAGTACTTC.